This T cell receptor beta chain originates from a study of vaccination and CD4 T cells after COVID-19. Study at large: Each participant was administered two doses of a vaccine, which was either BNT162b2 or mRNA-1273. Each control culture was treated with a CEFX pool, an HIV-1 Nef pool, or no peptide. Study observations and caveats: Spike mono-reactivity marked 304 of 307 vaccine-specific clones in convalescent patients. Within the convalescent patients, a median roughly 87% of the SARS-CoV-2-reactive clones were ones that appeared only post-vaccination.

This CDR3 is 15 amino acids long. Germline lookup yields CDR1 MNHEY and CDR2 SVGAGI. V shed 2 bases and J shed 3 bases, with 13 bases lying between them. The treatment denotes: roughly nine-day PBMC culture with coronavirus spike peptide pools or control peptides (ViraFEST assay). The Oncomine TCR Beta short-read assay generated sequence data from the DNA of cultured CD4+ T cells. TCRdb fed the PCR reads into MiXCR, producing one record per CDR3 protein. The sample has 15,000 to 17,000 distinct CDR3 sequences; approximately 42% are singletons. Points on this clonotype: Its antigen is not known.

V and J are TRBV6-5 and TRBJ1-1; D not certain. Material for sequencing was cultured CD4+ T cells from blood. The source is a human donor with COVID-19. As DNA, the CDR3 is TGTGCCAGCAGTTACCGCGCAGATATCCACACTGAAGCTTTCTTT. Translated, it gives CASSYRADIHTEAFF.